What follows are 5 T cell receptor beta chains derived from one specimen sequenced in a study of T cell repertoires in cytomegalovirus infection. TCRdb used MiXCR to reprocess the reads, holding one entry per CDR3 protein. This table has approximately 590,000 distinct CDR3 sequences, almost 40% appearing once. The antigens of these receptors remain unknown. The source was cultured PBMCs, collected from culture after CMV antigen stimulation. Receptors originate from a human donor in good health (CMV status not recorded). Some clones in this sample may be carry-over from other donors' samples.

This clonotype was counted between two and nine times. Written as DNA, the CDR3 is TGTGCCAGCAGCCCTCCGCCGACTGAGCAGTTCTTC. This translates into CASSPPPTEQFF. The chain recombines TRBV7-9 with TRBJ2-1; D is ambiguous. Trimming removed 5 bases from V and 9 bases from J, with 11 bases in between. Germline V gives CDR1 SEHNR, CDR2 FQNEAQ (reference sequence). The CDR3 length is 12 residues.

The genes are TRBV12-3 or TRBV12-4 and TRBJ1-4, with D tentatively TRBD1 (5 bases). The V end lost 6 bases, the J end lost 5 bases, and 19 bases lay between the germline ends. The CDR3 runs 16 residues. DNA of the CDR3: TGTGCCAGCAGCATGACAAATTGGAGGGGAAATGAAAAACTGTTTTTT. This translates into CASSMTNWRGNEKLFF.

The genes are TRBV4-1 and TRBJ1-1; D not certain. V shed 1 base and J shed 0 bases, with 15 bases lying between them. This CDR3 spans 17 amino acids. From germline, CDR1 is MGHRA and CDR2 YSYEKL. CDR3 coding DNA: TGCGCCAGCAGCCAAGTTCCCCAGAGAGAGATGAACACTGAAGCTTTCTTT. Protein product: CASSQVPQREMNTEAFF.

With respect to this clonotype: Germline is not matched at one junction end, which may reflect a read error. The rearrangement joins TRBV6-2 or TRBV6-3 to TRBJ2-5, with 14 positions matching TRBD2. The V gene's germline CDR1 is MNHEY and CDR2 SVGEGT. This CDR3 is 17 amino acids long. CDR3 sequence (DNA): TGTGCCAGCAGCCTTCGGACTAGCGGGAGGACCCAAGTGACCCAGTACTTC. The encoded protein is CASSLRTSGRTQVTQYF.

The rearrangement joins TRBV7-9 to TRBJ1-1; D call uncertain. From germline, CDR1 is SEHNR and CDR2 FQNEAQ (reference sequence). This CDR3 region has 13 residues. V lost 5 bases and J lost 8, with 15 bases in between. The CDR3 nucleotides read TGTGCCAGCAGCAAAGACACCCGAGAGGAAGCTTTCTTT. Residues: CASSKDTREEAFF.